This T cell receptor beta chain was sequenced for a study of long-term antiretroviral therapy in people with HIV (dated by TCRdb to between 2020 and 2023). Background for the entire study: Collection of the earliest samples took place about a decade ahead of the 2015 WHO recommendation for immediate ART, at a time when ART was typically delayed until CD4 counts fell. This retrospective serial study examined whether starting ART and sustained HIV suppression were associated with changes in the composition and diversity of the TRB repertoire in peripheral blood. A total of 192 cryopreserved PBMC samples were contributed to the cohort by 30 adults with confirmed HIV infection, with samples collected serially over a mean of roughly six years (range 1-12). No cross-contamination during QIAcube processing was seen in test extractions of a monoclonal T-cell line run alongside a few dozen polyclonal samples. Of the 30 participants with HIV, about a dozen were female.

Details on this clone: No cognate antigen has been identified for it. No base quality values were provided; no much bigger clone lies one nucleotide off.

From the germline V gene, CDR1 is KGHSH and CDR2 is LQKENI. Including cysteine and phenylalanine, the CDR3 has 16 amino acids. Only the CDR3 DNA is retained, 48 bases long and in frame from the first base. Deletion took 2 bases off V and 3 bases off J, with a span of 13 bases between the germline ends. Broader findings and caveats from the paper: Unsorted PBMC were profiled instead of sorted CD4+ and CD8+ T cells because pre-ART samples had limited cell numbers. Owing to limited PBMC availability, only the TCR beta chain was sequenced, without alpha chain pairing. CDR3 length ranges in HIV repertoires were narrower than in controls, and network structure suggested an antigen-experienced repertoire with only a slight naive shift after ART. Inferences about post-ART repertoire changes are limited because no data were available on ART adherence, viral resistance or therapy changes. At every time point, the repertoire was dominated by expanded TRB clones first identified before ART initiation, although this dominance fluctuated and, in many PLHIV, declined after ART. ART initiation was associated with a significant increase in TRB diversity, but diversity stayed significantly below transplant donor controls even after long-term ART. Samples dated from the mid-2000s to the late 2010s, and the ART regimens used may be less effective than current ones.

Inclusion was restricted to participants for whom at least one PBMC sample before ART initiation and at least two post-ART samples were available. Every participant with HIV received treatment in the United States of America. Cryopreserved samples of about 0.95-10 million PBMC were thawed and washed before DNA extraction. At the time of the earliest PBMC sample for each participant with HIV, ages ranged from about 23 to 60 years. PBMC samples from each participant spanned 1-4 timepoints before ART initiation and 2-8 timepoints after ART initiation, with a median of 7 samples. Serial HIV viral load, CD4+ T-cell count, ART history and demographic data were obtained for every participant. Genomic DNA was extracted from unsorted PBMC with a Qiagen kit on a QIAcube, processed in batches of 12 samples. The immunoSEQ hsTCRB v3.0 assay was used at survey level resolution to sequence the TRB variable region. The target sequencing depth for TRB was roughly 40,000-55,000 T-cell genomes per sample. TRB libraries were pooled and sequenced on an Illumina MiSeq using a v3 150-cycle kit. The authors processed their data as follows. Repertoire analysis was performed in R inside a reproducible Nextflow workflow that covered QC, data transformation and analysis. LymphoSeq2, an R package for exploring AIRR-Seq data, was used to implement the custom analyses. Several samples that produced fewer than 5000 total TRB sequences were removed, so approximately 190 HIV repertoires were analyzed. Among the roughly 180 retained HIV repertoires, 55 to 65 were collected before ART initiation and under 150 after ART initiation. Repertoires were downsampled to 5000 TRB nucleotide sequences, and summary statistics were averaged over 100 downsampling iterations. TRB sequences were retained for analysis only if CDR3 regions of at least seven amino acids were present. Diversity was assessed using a clonality score derived from Shannon entropy and using the Gini coefficient. Repertoire networks linked the top 5000 CDR3 amino acid sequences whenever two sequences differed by an edit distance of one. For TRB CDR3 amino acid sequences, GLIPH2 was used to predict antigen specificity groups and MHC restriction. To flag known associations with CMV, EBV, HIV or tissue antigens, CDR3 amino acid sequences were compared against VDJdb and McPAS-TCR. Pre-ART, post-ART and control groups were compared with Wilcoxon signed-rank tests and Holm-Bonferroni correction. The table comes from immuneACCESS by way of TCRdb, which keeps in-frame sequences with V and J called. Part of the clones is missing from these tables; in studies checked, under half for an unresolved V gene and the rest for unknown reasons. Clone size and the V and J calls come from that table; the DNA yielded D and trimming. The sample table contains about 34,000 clones; only one count was recorded for approximately 84% of them. The biggest ten clones account for approximately 5% of the sample.

The sample here was unsorted PBMCs, taken approximately 2.9 years before starting antiretroviral therapy. The rearranged chain carries TRBV18 and TRBJ1-4; TRBD1 could be the D gene, as 6 bases match. This receptor was obtained from a woman in her 30s with HIV. The CDR3 reads CASSPGTITSNEKLFF. The nucleotide sequence is given as TGTGCCAGCTCACCAGGGACAATAACATCTAATGAAAAACTGTTTTTT.